These 5 T cell receptor beta chains were all obtained from the same sample, sequenced in a study of T-cell reconstitution after alpha-beta-depleted transplantation in children. Construction of the TCRbeta library involved unique molecular identifiers. TCRdb called the PCR reads again in MiXCR, with one record for every CDR3 protein. The sample shows 700,000 to 850,000 distinct CDR3 sequences, 16% of them seen only once. Sequenced here: PBMCs, mostly from graft donor cells, sampled 360 days after TCRalphabeta/CD19-depleted stem cell transplant. The receptors here all came from a male patient under 18 who had a stem cell transplant for acute lymphoblastic leukemia, so the T cells may come from the graft donor.

This clonotype was detected a few times. V gene TRBV5-1 combines with J gene TRBJ2-1; 7 bases map to TRBD1. The germline CDR1 and CDR2 sequences are SGHRS and YFSETQ. Trimming at V came to 4 bases and at J to 8 bases, leaving 9 bases not matched to a gene. This CDR3 is 14 amino acids long. CDR3 DNA: TGCGCCAGCAGCCCTTGGACAGGCAGGGATGAGCAGTTCTTC. Translated, it gives CASSPWTGRDEQFF.

Many counts were recorded for this clonotype. This rearrangement joins TRBV4-1 to TRBJ2-1; 10 bases match TRBD2. The length of the CDR3 is 19 residues. Germline CDR1 MGHRA, CDR2 YSYEKL. Losses at the gene ends were 3 bases for V and 1 base for J; bases not matched to a gene: 12. CDR3 sequence (DNA): TGCGCCAGCAGCCAGCCCTCAGCGGGAGGGTATGGATCCTACAATGAGCAGTTCTTC. It codes for CASSQPSAGGYGSYNEQFF.

This chain links TRBV2 with TRBJ2-3, with 13 positions matching TRBD2. From germline, CDR1 is SNHLY and CDR2 FYNNEI. The CDR3 has 18 amino acids. V dropped 0 bases and J dropped 5; count of bases not matched to a gene: 8. The CDR3 reads CASSEALLGTSGEDTQYF. CDR3 bases: TGTGCCAGCAGTGAAGCGCTTCTCGGGACTAGCGGGGAAGATACGCAGTATTTT.

This clonotype was counted between two and nine times. The rearrangement links TRBV7-9 to TRBJ2-3, with 8 bases fitting TRBD1. This CDR3 is 14 amino acids long. With 5 bases clipped from V and 2 bases from J, the junction kept 3 bases outside the gene matches. Germline V gene lookup returns CDR1 SEHNR and CDR2 FQNEAQ (reference sequence). CDR3 protein: CASSRGQDTDTQYF. For the CDR3, the DNA is TGTGCCAGCAGCCGGGGACAGGACACAGATACGCAGTATTTT.

In its sample, this clonotype was seen a few times. The chain employs TRBV6-1 and TRBJ2-2; no clear D gene. This CDR3 is 15 amino acids long. V lost 5 bases and J 5 bases, leaving 15 bases between the germline ends. The germline V gene encodes CDR1 MNHNS and CDR2 SASEGT. For the CDR3, the DNA is TGTGCCAGCAGTAATCCCCTCTGGGGAACCGGGGAGCTGTTTTTT. This codes for CASSNPLWGTGELFF.